The 8 T cell receptor beta chains below were found in one sample sequenced in a study of Ad26.COV2.S vaccination and SARS-CoV-2 variants. Repertoires were generated with immunoSEQ multiplex PCR, while TCRdb's copy carries only in-frame clones and drops some. The profile shows over 250,000 clones, 80% to 90% of them singletons. Specified treatment: 19 received Ad26.COV2.S at low or high dose, single or two shots; about 5 received placebo; per-sample allocation not given. Sampling occurred on day 63 after the first vaccine or placebo injection. Specimen: peripheral blood, collected in a trial of Ad26.COV2.S vaccine versus placebo. Receptors originate from a person between 18 and 65 years old who received the Ad26.COV2.S COVID-19 vaccine or a placebo.

The J gene is TRBJ2-1, the V gene TRBV9, with 8 positions matching TRBD1. CDR3 length: 16 residues. Germline lookup yields CDR1 SGDLS and CDR2 YYNGEE. The ends lost 4 bases at V and 8 bases at J; junction bases unmatched: 14. This chain's CDR3 is CASSSATGEASDEQFF. The DNA for the CDR3 is TGTGCCAGCAGCTCAGCGACAGGGGAGGCTTCCGATGAGCAGTTCTTC. Drawing the rest from reference TRBV9 and TRBJ2-1, the complete variable domain is DSGVTQTPKHLITATGQRVTLRCSPRSGDLSVYWYQQSLDQGLQFLIQYYNGEERAKGNILERFSAQQFPDLHSELNLSSLELGDSALYFCASSSATGEASDEQFFGPGTRLTVL.

To note about this clone: The sample holds other DNA sequences that translate to the same CDR3. V gene TRBV10-3 combines with J gene TRBJ2-7; D unclear. Germline CDR1 ENHRY, CDR2 SYGVKD. V lost 4 bases and J lost 1, with 2 bases in between. The CDR3 runs 11 residues. CDR3 bases: TGTGCCATCAGTGCTTCCTACGAGCAGTACTTC. As protein: CAISASYEQYF.

The gene calls are TRBV25-1 and TRBJ2-3; no firm D call. The CDR3 contains 12 residues. Germline assignment: CDR1 MGHDK and CDR2 SYGVNS. V was pared by 6 bases and J by 3 bases, with 7 bases between. CDR3 amino acids: CASRSHTDTQYF. The CDR3 DNA is TGTGCCAGCAGGAGCCATACAGATACGCAGTATTTT. Using reference TRBV25-1 and TRBJ2-3 for the parts outside the CDR3, the full variable domain is EADIYQTPRYLVIGTGKKITLECSQTMGHDKMYWYQQDPGMELHLIHYSYGVNSTEKGDLSSESTVSRIRTEHFPLTLESARPSHTSQYLCASRSHTDTQYFGPGTRLTVL.

The CDR3 sequence: CASSPREGRPEAFF. The CDR3, as DNA: TGTGCCAGCAGCCCCCGAGAGGGGAGGCCTGAAGCTTTCTTT. This chain joins TRBV13 and TRBJ1-1, with a weak D call TRBD1 (5 bases). The V end was cut by 5 bases, the J end by 6 bases, with 16 bases between. The CDR3 sequence is 14 residues long. Per the germline V gene, CDR1 is PRHDT and CDR2 is FYEKMQ (reference sequence).

The chain joins TRBV13 to TRBJ2-6; perhaps TRBD1 as D (6 bases). The CDR3 contains 19 residues. From germline, CDR1 is PRHDT and CDR2 FYEKMQ (reference sequence). With 3 bases removed from V and 1 base from J, the gap between germline ends came to 19 bases. The CDR3 here is CASSLNPAQGFSGANVLTF. CDR3 nucleotides: TGTGCCAGCAGCTTGAACCCCGCACAGGGATTTTCTGGGGCCAACGTCCTGACTTTC. Looking up the rest from reference TRBV13 and TRBJ2-6 gives the full variable domain: AAGVIQSPRHLIKEKRETATLKCYPIPRHDTVYWYQQGPGQDPQFLISFYEKMQSDKGSIPDRFSAQQFSDYHSELNMSSLELGDSALYFCASSLNPAQGFSGANVLTFGAGSRLTVL.

This rearrangement joins TRBV5-4 to TRBJ1-3; no reliable D call. CDR1 and CDR2 from the germline V gene are SGHNT and YYREEE (reference sequence). This CDR3 has 16 residues. V was trimmed by 0 bases and J by 0 bases, leaving 10 bases between them. As DNA, the CDR3 is TGTGCCAGCAGCTTGGACAGCCAGATCTCTGGAAACACCATATATTTT. This gives the protein CASSLDSQISGNTIYF.

This rearrangement joins TRBV11-2 to TRBJ2-7; 8 nucleotides agree with TRBD1. The germline CDR1 and CDR2 sequences are SGHAT and FQNNGV. This CDR3 contains 14 residues. Losses at the gene ends were 2 bases for V and 3 bases for J; bases not matched to a gene: 3. The CDR3 spells CASSLLDRDYEQYF. The DNA for the CDR3 is TGTGCCAGCAGCTTACTGGACAGGGACTACGAGCAGTACTTC.

CDR3 bases: TGTGCCAGTAGTATACTAGCGGGAGTAGGCACCGGGGAGCTGTTTTTT. Protein sequence: CASSILAGVGTGELFF. The chain uses TRBV19 and TRBJ2-2, with 10 bases fitting TRBD2. Germline CDR1 reads LNHDA; CDR2 reads SQIVND (reference sequence). Trimming took 2 bases from V and 4 from J; bases not matched to a gene: 4. This CDR3 comprises 16 residues.